This T cell receptor beta chain was sequenced in a study of identical twins. Comments on this clonotype: Its antigen is as yet unknown.

TCRdb redid the calling of the 5' RACE reads with MiXCR, one entry per CDR3 protein. The table includes about 290,000 distinct CDR3 sequences, over 8.5% detected once. V shed 6 bases, J shed 0 bases, and the junction held 9 bases outside the gene matches. The germline V gene has CDR1 ENHRY and CDR2 SYGVKD. This CDR3 comprises 16 residues. Healthy Caucasians were all of the donors. General study findings and limits: Excess sharing by twins proved weaker in beta out-of-frame sequences.

These records were also assigned to another study, of yellow fever vaccine responses in identical twins.

The J gene is TRBJ2-3, the V gene TRBV10-3, with TRBD2 identical over 7 bases. The sequence was obtained from a woman aged 18-30 years in good health. Specimen: CD8+ T cells sorted from blood. DNA for the CDR3: TGTGCCATCAGCGTTAGCGGGCGGACTAGCACAGATACGCAGTATTTT. Translating it yields CAISVSGRTSTDTQYF.